This TCR beta chain was sequenced during a study of T-cell reconstitution after alpha-beta-depleted transplantation in children. The library targeted TCRbeta and was prepared with unique molecular identifiers. TCRdb re-called the PCR reads with MiXCR, one entry per CDR3 protein. The table records approximately 420,000 distinct CDR3 sequences, around 9.9% of them present only once. This clonotype occurred a few times. J gave up 0 bases and V 5 bases, and 7 bases lay outside the gene matches. Germline lookup yields CDR1 DFQATT and CDR2 SNEGSKA (reference sequence). The CDR3 consists of 15 residues. This TCR derives from a human donor who donated a stem cell graft to a child with acute myeloid leukemia. The chain recombines TRBV20-1 with TRBJ2-4; 7 nucleotides align to TRBD2. The specimen was PBMCs from the stem cell graft donor, collected from the stem cell graft. The CDR3 region is CSAERASGAKNIQYF. As DNA, the CDR3 is TGCAGTGCTGAGCGGGCTAGCGGAGCCAAAAACATTCAGTACTTC.